This T cell receptor beta chain was obtained from a study of control samples from healthy donors and cancer patients. The table lists this clone with a count of one. V was trimmed by 5 bases and J by 7 bases, leaving 10 bases between them. The V gene's germline CDR1 is SGHNT and CDR2 YENEEA. This CDR3 is 12 amino acids long. Generated by immunoSEQ multiplex PCR, the TCRdb table keeps only in-frame clones and is missing some. This table holds over 85,000 clones, around 90% found once. Material for sequencing was blood. This chain links TRBV11-3 with TRBJ2-3; D is possibly TRBD2 (6 bases). The source of this sequence is a woman under 30 in good health. The DNA of the CDR3 is TGTGCCAGCAGCATGGGAGGCAATACGCAGTATTTT. Protein: CASSMGGNTQYF.